The T cell receptor (beta chain) described here comes from a study of blood T cell repertoires in COVID-19. On the study more broadly: Specimens from acute and convalescent COVID-19 originated in the United States, Italy and Spain. Sample material is recorded as cDNA or gDNA derived from T cells, B-cell-depleted T cells, or PBMCs.

With 5 bases removed from V and 4 bases from J, the gap between germline ends came to 10 bases. The length of the CDR3 is 13 residues. Produced via immunoSEQ multiplex PCR; TCRdb's table is partial and in-frame only. Counted here are some 100,000 clones, 90% occurring once; the ten biggest clones make up 4% to 6%. This sequence joins TRBV12-3 or TRBV12-4 and TRBJ2-3; tentatively, D is TRBD2 (6 bases). The TCR comes from a middle-aged man with acute or convalescent COVID-19. The sequenced material came from peripheral blood. The CDR3 here is CASSEGGADTQYF. The CDR3 bases are TGTGCCAGCAGTGAAGGCGGGGCAGATACGCAGTATTTT.